The T cell receptor beta chain described here comes from a study of OX40 agonist ivuxolimab in advanced cancers. The repertoire was sequenced with immunoSEQ multiplex PCR; TCRdb's copy has only in-frame clones and lacks some. The sample has fewer than 95,000 clones, 75% to 95% seen once. Study observations and caveats: Relative to CD4+ cells, CD8+ T cells on average had more expanded clones. Antigen specificity was not determined for the expanded peripheral T cells. Dose levels from 0.1 to 3.0 mg/kg saw CD4+ and CD8+ blood T cells expand clonally by week 6.

Remarks on this clone: Its target is not known.

CDR3 length: 15 residues. V lost 1 base and J 1 base, leaving 8 bases between the germline ends. Germline CDR1 and CDR2: SGHNT and YENEEA. The sequence was obtained from an adult with an advanced solid tumor such as melanoma, head and neck, liver or kidney cancer. The J gene is TRBJ2-1, the V gene TRBV11-3; no definite D call. The specimen comprised CD4+ or CD8+ T cells sorted from blood, sampled in a trial of the OX40 agonist ivuxolimab. For the CDR3, the DNA is TGTGCCAGCAGCTTAGGTTCCGGGTCCTACAATGAGCAGTTCTTC. It is translated as CASSLGSGSYNEQFF.